One and the same sample provided the 4 T cell receptor beta chains below, sequenced in a study of CD8+CD57+ T cells in acquired aplastic anemia. TCR beta VDJ combinations and CDR3 sequences were profiled from genomic DNA. TCRdb reanalysed the reads using MiXCR and keeps one entry per CDR3 protein. The table shows some 150,000 distinct CDR3 sequences, with 47% occurring only once. Patients who underwent sequencing had shown CD8+CD57+ cell expansion by flow cytometry. Input material: sorted CD4+, CD8+, or CD8+CD57+ T cells (not recorded which) from PBMCs. The receptors stem from a human donor with aplastic anemia.

The chain recombines TRBV19 with TRBJ1-6; TRBD1 is a possible D gene (5 bases). The CDR3 is 12 residues long. V lost 5 bases, J lost 13 bases, and 12 bases lay in between. CDR1 LNHDA and CDR2 SQIVND come from the germline V gene (reference sequence). CDR3 bases: TGTGCCAGTAGTGTTGGACAATCTCCCCTCCACTTT. Residues: CASSVGQSPLHF.

The V call is TRBV15, the J call TRBJ1-1; no clear D gene. V dropped 1 base and J dropped 7 bases, with 7 bases sitting between them. Germline values: CDR1 LNHNV, CDR2 YYDKDF (reference sequence). There are 12 residues in the CDR3. The DNA for the CDR3 is TGTGCCACCAGCAGAGCTGGGTTTGAAGCTTTCTTT. Amino acids: CATSRAGFEAFF.

This clonotype has ten or more counts. The chain is built from TRBV5-1 and TRBJ2-7; the D is unclear. Per germline, CDR1 SGHRS and CDR2 YFSETQ. The V and J ends lost 5 bases and 0 bases respectively, with 9 bases between them. This CDR3 is built from 13 residues. The CDR3 DNA reads TGCGCCAGCAGGGTCCCGGGCTCCTACGAGCAGTACTTC. It is translated as CASRVPGSYEQYF.

This clonotype was recorded many times. The rearrangement joins TRBV7-9 to TRBJ2-5, with 8 bases lining up with TRBD2. Germline V gene lookup returns CDR1 SEHNR and CDR2 FQNEAQ (reference sequence). Trimming removed 3 bases from V and 1 base from J; junction bases left unmatched: 4. This CDR3 is 15 amino acids long. Written as DNA, the CDR3 is TGTGCCAGCAGCTTCCGGGGGGGTCGCCAAGAGACCCAGTACTTC. Residues: CASSFRGGRQETQYF.